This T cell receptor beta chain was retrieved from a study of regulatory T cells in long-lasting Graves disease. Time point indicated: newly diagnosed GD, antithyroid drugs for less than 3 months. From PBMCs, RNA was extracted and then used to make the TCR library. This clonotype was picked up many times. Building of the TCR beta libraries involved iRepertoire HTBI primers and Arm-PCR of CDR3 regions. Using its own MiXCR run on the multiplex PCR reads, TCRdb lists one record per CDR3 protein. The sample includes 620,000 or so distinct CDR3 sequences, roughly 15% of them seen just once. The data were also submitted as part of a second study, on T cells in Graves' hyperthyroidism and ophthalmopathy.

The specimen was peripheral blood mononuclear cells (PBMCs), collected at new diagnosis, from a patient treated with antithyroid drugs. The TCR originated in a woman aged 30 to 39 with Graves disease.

The CDR3 coding sequence is TGTGCCAGCAGTGAACGGCAGTATGGCTACACCTTC. It yields the protein CASSERQYGYTF. The chain recombines TRBV2 with TRBJ1-2; D not certain. This CDR3 has 12 residues. Germline V gives CDR1 SNHLY, CDR2 FYNNEI. V lost 2 bases, J lost 5 bases, and 6 bases lay in between. Full variable domain (missing parts from reference TRBV2 and TRBJ1-2): EPEVTQTPSHQVTQMGQEVILRCVPISNHLYFYWYRQILGQKVEFLVSFYNNEISEKSEIFDDQFSVERPDGSNFTLKIRSTKLEDSAMYFCASSERQYGYTFGSGTRLTVV.